Listed below are T cell receptor beta chains from one sample, sequenced in a study of blood T cell repertoires in COVID-19. Method: immunoSEQ multiplex PCR; TCRdb's copy keeps in-frame clones and lacks some. This sample has under 250,000 clones, with more than 80% found just once. Sequenced material: peripheral blood. These receptors came from a man between 25 and 39 years old with COVID-19, enrolled during active disease. Each CDR3 is given without its conserved first and last residue. Clone size is stated in some rows and not others, as once, few, many or a class when expanded.

TRBV18 . ASSLRGSGSTDTQY
TRBV28 . ASSLRTASGRNTGELF
TRBV14 . ASSQDASGRVDEQF
TRBV24-1 few ATSDPRDSTGELF
TRBV4-1 . ASSQSGQGNTEAF
TRBV27 . ASSFGLAGVNEQF
TRBV5-1 . ASSLDSTLVEAF
TRBV19 once ASSIGGTSNQPQH
TRBV3-1/TRBV3-2 . ASSHHPPGLEGYT
TRBV11-2 . ASRTGTGNTEAF
TRBV14 . ASSHGSPSGNTIY
TRBV19 . ASTHYRATNEKLF
TRBV29-1 . SVERTGPYNEQF
TRBV6-5 once ASSYSQRGQGETQY
TRBV13 . ASSPATDSGYEQY
TRBV7-9 . ASSLPGLASPGANVLT
TRBV3-1/TRBV3-2 . ASSQDTQGGQPQH
TRBV29-1 . SVEGLAGLSSYEQY
TRBV30 once AWKGAMGASLETQY
TRBV19 . ASSIKGTGLGSNQPQH
TRBV9 . ASSTPPGGRTDTQY
TRBV6-5 . ASSVDQGAREQY
TRBV27 . ASSSLSGGSSPLH
TRBV24-1 . ATSDPGQGAYEQY
TRBV15 . ATRPAGEMRNTEAF
TRBV19 . ASSIPRQGLSTEAF
TRBV6-1 . ASSDAGQGGNTIY
TRBV16 . ASSQGRPTGELF
TRBV5-1 . ASSRQGTSGRDTDTQY
TRBV28 . ASSLLAGDTDTQY
TRBV6-5 few ASSYSAAELTDTQY
TRBV3-1/TRBV3-2 . ASRQTSSYEQY
TRBV7-2 . ASKGVAYNSPLH
TRBV9 . ASSVSHIQGVDEQY
TRBV4-3 once ASSQDPRVDGNTIY
TRBV28 few ASSPTSPVYNEQF
TRBV19 . ASNPGQGIYGYT
TRBV4-2 . ASQPGASGNTGELF
TRBV6-5 once ASSRGTDSGNTIY
TRBV5-6 . ASSPLGGSGTSYEQY
TRBV18 . ASSPNGPGTGINEQY
TRBV5-1 once ASRWDRGTEAF